The present entry profiles one T cell receptor (beta chain) with its context. It lacks a known antigen. No much larger clone exists at a distance of one base, and base qualities are not known. Donors were healthy HIV-negative adults with no recently reported acute infections or vaccinations. Every donor was a Caucasian adult living in Nashville, Tennessee, USA. Magnetic negative selection was used to enrich CD4+ T cells, after which naive cells were positively selected on CD45RA and the negative fraction became the memory subset. Blood was collected by leukapheresis, and PBMCs were isolated by Ficoll-Histopaque density gradient centrifugation and then cryopreserved in liquid nitrogen vapor phase. Purity and quantity of every magnetically sorted T cell population were checked by analytical flow cytometry. Each sorted fraction had its genomic DNA isolated and then quantified by UV absorbance on a Nanodrop 2000c.

TCR CDR3 regions were amplified from genomic DNA by multiplex PCR using the deep immunoSEQ assay. Extracted genomic DNA from each cell subset was spread evenly across all wells of several immunoSEQ 96-well plates, with each plate serving as a replicate. For sorted subsets, 200 ng of genomic DNA, equivalent to some 30,000 T cell genomes, went into each replicate PCR. Purified libraries were quantified with a Qubit 3.0 fluorometer, sized on a Bioanalyzer 2100, and re-quantified with the KAPA Library Quantification kit. Each immunoSEQ 96-well plate was sequenced on its own single-read 150-cycle Illumina NextSeq 550 flow cell. The source study handled its data this way. Because only junctional sequences without quality scores were contained in the immunoSEQ output, filtering matching that applied to full-length reads could not be performed. Sequences were annotated with PyIR, a Python wrapper for IgBLAST v1.9, using IMGT germline references to assign V/J genes and CDR3. Reads were filtered out if the reads had weak V/J assignments (E-value above 1e-6), no CDR3, stop codons, out-of-frame junctions, or ambiguous translated residues. V3J clonotypes were defined as sequences sharing the same inferred V gene, J gene, and CDR3 amino acid sequence. To compute the percentage overlap between repertoires, the number of shared unique clonotypes was divided by the size of the smaller repertoire. RTK rarefaction, the Chao1 estimator, and Recon v2.1 estimates of unobserved clonotypes were used to assess repertoire richness. Generation probabilities were computed with OLGA for all TCRbeta clonotypes obtained by the gDNA method from several donors. TCRdb carries this immuneACCESS record with in-frame sequences only. Its versions omit some clonotypes, under half of them owing to an unresolved V gene in the studies checked, with the rest unexplained. V and J calls plus clone size are reproduced from that table; the DNA served to infer D and trimming. The sample table holds some 1,600,000 clones, of which 95% to 99% were seen once. The ten largest make up about 0.45% of the sample.

This specimen belongs to a study of shared clonotypes between healthy human individuals (dated by TCRdb to the early 2020s). The study in broad terms: A couple of women and a few men aged 18 to 49 years were included in the cohort. Per donor, three plates each were used for CD4 naive and CD4 memory, two for CD8 naive, and one for CD8 memory. To estimate repertoire size and how much clonotypes are shared between individuals, the study performed deep sequencing of blood TCR repertoires from 4 to 6 healthy adults. Different laboratories and diverse techniques were used to prepare libraries and sequence TCR repertoires, to increase sequencing depth and limit assay-specific biases. Leukapheresis yielded between about 0.94 and 9 billion PBMCs per donor. Findings and caveats that apply to the study as a whole: Based on pairwise subsampling, the degree of clonotype sharing among donors was expected to be affected by sequencing depth. Estimated clonotype richness was generally larger for naive than for memory subsets. Even with the large sequencing depth, rarefaction of the sorted-subset datasets indicated that sequencing was incomplete. Sharing across several donors was observed for about 5% of naive CD4, over 3% of naive CD8, over 2% of memory CD4, and about 0.38% of memory CD8 clonotypes. Clonotypes shared by all four sorted-subset donors showed higher generation probabilities than non-shared clonotypes. The genetic and exposure-history diversity represented was limited by the small number of donors. Only blood was sampled, and tissue TCR repertoires likely differ from those in blood.

The sample taken for sequencing was naive CD4+ T cells sorted from blood. The sample's cell subset or site label, in plain terms: CD45RA+ positively selected. This sequence originates from a man younger than 45 in good health.

The sequence in DNA is TGTGCCAGCAGCCCGCTTGGTCAGGGTGTTTACAATGAGCAGTTCTTC. Translated, it gives CASSPLGQGVYNEQFF. Recombination linked TRBV5-6 to TRBJ2-1, and possibly TRBD1, on 5 matching bases. From a lookup of the germline V gene, CDR1 and CDR2 are SGHDT and YYEEEE. The CDR3 goes from the cysteine to the phenylalanine over 16 residues. Solely the CDR3 DNA is kept, with 48 bases framed from the first base. Trimming at the junction amounts to 4 bases on V and 4 bases on J, and the germline ends lie 18 bases apart. With all but the CDR3 taken from the reference TRBV5-6 and TRBJ2-1 genes, the full variable domain is: DAGVTQSPTHLIKTRGQQVTLRCSPKSGHDTVSWYQQALGQGPQFIFQYYEEEERQRGNFPDRFSGHQFPNYSSELNVNALLLGDSALYLCASSPLGQGVYNEQFFGPGTRLTVL.